What follows describes a single T cell receptor (beta chain). While infection was still active, Seattle patients were enrolled and then followed longitudinally. The CDR3 contains 15 residues. The germline gives CDR1 SEHNR, CDR2 FQNEAQ (reference sequence). Unmatched junction bases numbered 3, after V lost 4 bases and J lost 2 bases. The sample belongs to a study of blood T cell repertoires in COVID-19. Methods used by the authors: Counts of nucleated cells, estimated from reference gene primer amplification, were obtained. Produced via immunoSEQ multiplex PCR; TCRdb's table is partial and in-frame only. The D gene and trimming were derived from the DNA, and the V and J assignments and clone size from that table. Of 200,000 to 300,000 clones detected, approximately 86% appear once; the ten largest clones hold roughly 4.9%.

Material for sequencing was peripheral blood. The source is a woman between 55 and 75 years old with COVID-19, enrolled during active disease. The chain combines TRBV7-9 with TRBJ2-3; 10 nucleotides agree with TRBD2. The CDR3 sequence: CASSSSGRATDTQYF. DNA of the CDR3: TGTGCCAGCAGCTCAAGCGGGAGGGCCACAGATACGCAGTATTTT.